One sample yielded the 15 T cell receptor beta chains listed below, sequenced in a study of shared clonotypes between healthy human individuals. TCRdb's copy holds only in-frame clones and misses some; the assay was immunoSEQ multiplex PCR. The sample has approximately 500,000 clones; 81% are singletons. Input material: PBMCs. These receptors were obtained from a woman in her forties in good health. Some clones in this sample may be carry-over from other donors' samples.

This clone was picked up one time. The V and J genes are TRBV2 and TRBJ2-3; D call uncertain. Germline CDR1 reads SNHLY; CDR2 reads FYNNEI. The CDR3 loop spans 15 amino acids. The V end lost 6 bases, the J end lost 7 bases, and 20 bases lay between the germline ends. This chain's CDR3 is CASSEDGRNTYTQYF. Here the CDR3 DNA reads TGTGCCAGCAGCGAGGACGGCCGGAATACATATACGCAGTATTTT.

The chain is built from TRBV4-2 and TRBJ1-1, with D perhaps TRBD1 (5 bases). This CDR3 has 16 amino acids. V dropped 0 bases and J dropped 3 bases, with 14 bases sitting between them. CDR1 is LGHNA and CDR2 is YNFKEQ in the germline V gene. The CDR3 loop is CASSQDLGVSDTEAFF. Written as DNA, the CDR3 is TGTGCCAGCAGCCAAGATCTGGGGGTATCGGACACTGAAGCTTTCTTT.

The DNA of the CDR3 is TGTGCCAGCTCACCGGATCAGCGTGGGGAGCAGTTCTTC. It specifies CASSPDQRGEQFF. The chain links TRBV18 to TRBJ2-1, with D unresolved. Trimming took 3 bases from V and 10 from J, leaving 13 bases between them. In germline, CDR1 is KGHSH, CDR2 LQKENI. The CDR3 has 13 amino acids.

The rearrangement uses TRBV2 and TRBJ2-7; D gene unclear. V gave up 3 bases and J gave up 2 bases, with 5 bases separating them. The CDR3 is made up of 12 amino acids. Germline CDR1 SNHLY, CDR2 FYNNEI. CDR3 nucleotides: TGTGCCAGCAGTGACTCTCCCTACGAGCAGTACTTC. Amino acids: CASSDSPYEQYF.

The chain employs TRBV11-2 and TRBJ2-3; D is undetermined. The V end lost 3 bases, the J end lost 4 bases, and 8 bases lay between the germline ends. The CDR3 contains 13 residues. The germline V gene has CDR1 SGHAT and CDR2 FQNNGV. CDR3 sequence: CASSFSHPDTQYF. CDR3 DNA sequence: TGTGCCAGCAGCTTTTCTCACCCAGATACGCAGTATTTT.

V and J are TRBV9 and TRBJ2-3, with TRBD1 matching over 7 bases. Looked up from germline, CDR1 is SGDLS and CDR2 is YYNGEE. The CDR3 covers 16 residues. V lost 3 bases, J lost 2 bases, and 9 bases stayed unmatched. CDR3 region: CASSGERGQTTDTQYF. Written as DNA, the CDR3 is TGTGCCAGCAGCGGGGAAAGGGGGCAGACCACAGATACGCAGTATTTT.

The chain uses TRBV29-1 and TRBJ2-5; 13 nucleotides match TRBD2. CDR3 length equals 14 residues. The trim removed 8 bases at V and 2 bases at J, leaving 5 bases unmatched. Germline values: CDR1 SQVTM, CDR2 ANQGSEA. The chain's CDR3 is CSLRTSGSQETQYF. The DNA for the CDR3 is TGCAGCCTACGGACTAGCGGGAGTCAAGAGACCCAGTACTTC.

The chain employs TRBV28 and TRBJ2-3; 10 bases align to TRBD2. Trimming cost V 1 base and J 2 bases; bases outside gene matches: 6. The germline gives CDR1 MDHEN, CDR2 SYDVKM. CDR3 length equals 17 residues. CDR3 protein: CASSLSLLAGLTDTQYF. The CDR3 DNA is TGTGCCAGCAGTTTATCTTTACTAGCGGGACTCACAGATACGCAGTATTTT.

This CDR3 reads CAISGLAGGRYSYEQYF. The CDR3 coding sequence is TGTGCCATCAGTGGACTAGCGGGAGGCCGCTACTCCTACGAGCAGTACTTC. V usage is TRBV10-3 and J usage is TRBJ2-7; TRBD2 matches 13 bases. J was trimmed by 0 bases and V by 4 bases; bases with no gene match: 6. This CDR3 is 17 amino acids long. Germline assignment: CDR1 ENHRY and CDR2 SYGVKD.

V is TRBV9 and J is TRBJ2-7; D uncertain. In germline, CDR1 is SGDLS, CDR2 YYNGEE. This CDR3 comprises 14 residues. With 0 bases removed from V and 2 bases from J, the gap between germline ends came to 9 bases. As DNA, the CDR3 is TGTGCCAGCAGCGTAGGGAACACCCCCTACGAGCAGTACTTC. Residues: CASSVGNTPYEQYF. Combining the CDR3 with reference TRBV9 and TRBJ2-7 gives the whole variable domain DSGVTQTPKHLITATGQRVTLRCSPRSGDLSVYWYQQSLDQGLQFLIQYYNGEERAKGNILERFSAQQFPDLHSELNLSSLELGDSALYFCASSVGNTPYEQYFGPGTRLTVT.

This chain joins TRBV10-3 and TRBJ2-2, with D perhaps TRBD2 (5 bases). Trimming cost V 3 bases and J 6 bases, with 11 bases left between them. Germline CDR1 is ENHRY and CDR2 is SYGVKD. This CDR3 region has 14 residues. The CDR3 DNA reads as TGTGCCATCAGTGACCTAGCCCTCGCCGGGGAGCTGTTTTTT. It translates to CAISDLALAGELFF.

The chain has TRBV7-3 and TRBJ2-1; no clear D. This CDR3 comprises 15 residues. V was pared by 6 bases and J by 7 bases, with 19 bases between. CDR1 SGHTA and CDR2 FQGTGA come from the germline V gene. The CDR3 loop is CASSTQPHSGNEQFF. CDR3 sequence (DNA): TGTGCCAGCAGTACCCAGCCTCACTCCGGAAATGAGCAGTTCTTC.

This chain joins TRBV2 and TRBJ1-2; possible D gene TRBD1, 6 bases. This CDR3 is 15 amino acids long. Germline CDR1 and CDR2: SNHLY and FYNNEI. Trimming removed 3 bases at V and 2 bases at J, with 13 bases between. CDR3 nucleotides: TGTGCCAGCAGTGAGGGGACCGGGGGCAACTATGGCTACACCTTC. It translates to CASSEGTGGNYGYTF.

The chain combines TRBV28 with TRBJ1-5, with 11 positions matching TRBD1. The CDR3 totals 15 residues. V gave up 5 bases and J gave up 4 bases; unmatched junction bases: 4. Germline V gene data show CDR1 as MDHEN and CDR2 as SYDVKM. The CDR3 bases are TGTGCCAGCAGTCGAGGGACAGGGGGGAATCAGCCCCAGCATTTT. It codes for CASSRGTGGNQPQHF.

The genes are TRBV2 and TRBJ2-7; 7 bases are shared with TRBD2. CDR3 length: 13 residues. Per germline, CDR1 SNHLY and CDR2 FYNNEI. With 4 bases clipped from V and 1 base from J, the junction kept 1 base outside the gene matches. CDR3 in DNA: TGTGCCAGCAGTGGCGGGAGTTCCTACGAGCAGTACTTC. It encodes CASSGGSSYEQYF.